These T cell receptor beta chains were read from a single sample in a study of T cell changes during pregnancy in multiple sclerosis. The table came from immunoSEQ multiplex PCR; TCRdb's copy has only in-frame clones and leaves some out. The repertoire consists of about 59,000 clones, with about 94% occurring once and the leading ten covering around 3%. The source material was peripheral blood, sampled in the third trimester of pregnancy. Source of these receptors: a female donor in good health, enrolled as a control in a pregnancy study. The CDR3 runs from the conserved cysteine through the conserved F or W. The order of the fields is CDR3 length, clone size, V gene, J gene, D gene, CDR3 protein, CDR3 DNA. D genes are given only for firm matches. Only some rows state a clone size, as once, few, many or a class for expanded clones.

15	.	TRBV6-6	TRBJ1-1	TRBD1	CASNGRTGGFTEAFF	TGTGCCAGCAACGGAAGGACAGGGGGCTTTACTGAAGCTTTCTTT
14	.	TRBV5-4	TRBJ1-1	.	CASSSRGWDTEAFF	TGTGCCAGCAGTTCCAGGGGATGGGACACTGAAGCTTTCTTT
14	.	TRBV6-5	TRBJ2-7	TRBD2	CASRSSGGTYEQYF	TGTGCCAGCAGGTCCAGCGGGGGCACCTACGAGCAGTACTTC
15	.	TRBV5-1	TRBJ2-5	TRBD2	CASSPGTSGQETQYF	TGCGCCAGCAGCCCGGGAACTAGCGGTCAAGAGACCCAGTACTTC
16	.	TRBV7-8	TRBJ2-1	TRBD2	CASSLVAGALGDEQFF	TGTGCCAGCAGCTTAGTAGCGGGGGCCCTAGGGGATGAGCAGTTCTTC
15	.	TRBV9	TRBJ2-5	TRBD2	CASSVVAGTQETQYF	TGTGCCAGCAGCGTAGTAGCGGGCACCCAAGAGACCCAGTACTTC
13	.	TRBV7-2	TRBJ2-7	.	CASSLGYTELEYF	TGTGCCAGCAGCTTAGGATATACGGAGTTGGAGTACTTC
14	.	TRBV4-1	TRBJ2-5	.	CASRKTGFGETQYF	TGCGCCAGCCGGAAAACAGGGTTCGGGGAGACCCAGTACTTC
14	.	TRBV18	TRBJ1-2	TRBD1	CASSQGQALSGYTF	TGTGCCAGCTCACAGGGACAGGCGCTGTCTGGCTACACCTTC
13	.	TRBV7-8	TRBJ2-1	.	CASSLQSYNEQFF	TGTGCCAGCAGCTTACAGTCCTACAATGAGCAGTTCTTC
14	.	TRBV19	TRBJ1-2	.	CASSPTGLNYGYTF	TGTGCCAGTAGTCCAACAGGGCTTAACTATGGCTACACCTTC
17	.	TRBV9	TRBJ2-1	.	CASSVQGGGRTYNEQFF	TGTGCCAGCAGCGTTCAAGGGGGGGGAAGGACCTACAATGAGCAGTTCTTC
16	.	TRBV19	TRBJ2-7	TRBD2	CASSIVAGGAHYEQYF	TGTGCCAGTAGTATCGTAGCGGGAGGGGCTCACTACGAGCAGTACTTC
15	.	TRBV7-7	TRBJ2-3	TRBD2	CASSFGGRGTDTQYF	TGTGCCAGCAGCTTCGGCGGGAGAGGTACAGATACGCAGTATTTT
16	.	TRBV11-1	TRBJ2-1	TRBD2	CASSPGRAGGPGEQFF	TGTGCCAGCAGCCCCGGGCGAGCGGGAGGGCCGGGGGAGCAGTTCTTC
15	once	TRBV4-2	TRBJ2-7	.	CASSQERGGTYEQYF	TGTGCCAGCAGCCAAGAGAGAGGCGGGACCTACGAGCAGTACTTC
14	.	TRBV2	TRBJ1-1	TRBD1	CASSGITGGTEAFF	TGTGCCAGCAGCGGTATCACAGGGGGCACTGAAGCTTTCTTT
13	once	TRBV6-6	TRBJ1-1	.	CATTTARGTEAFF	TGTGCCACCACGACAGCTCGTGGCACTGAAGCTTTCTTT
15	.	TRBV9	TRBJ2-7	TRBD1	CASSRTGESSYEQYF	TGTGCCAGCAGCCGGACAGGGGAAAGCTCCTACGAGCAGTACTTC
16	.	TRBV6-1	TRBJ1-5	.	CASSEMGTYSNQPQHF	TGTGCCAGCAGTGAAATGGGCACCTATAGCAATCAGCCCCAGCATTTT
15	few	TRBV6-6	TRBJ1-2	.	CASSPGYGRGGGYTF	TGTGCCAGCAGCCCCGGTTACGGTAGGGGAGGCGGCTACACCTTC
15	.	TRBV7-8	TRBJ2-7	.	CASSSRRFVGGEQYF	TGTGCCAGCAGCTCCCGACGATTCGTCGGAGGGGAGCAGTACTTC
17	.	TRBV7-2	TRBJ2-5	TRBD2	CASSLARGSGSQETQYF	TGTGCCAGCAGCTTAGCGAGGGGTAGCGGGAGCCAAGAGACCCAGTACTTC
14	.	TRBV7-3	TRBJ1-2	.	CASSLDSTGNGYTF	TGTGCCAGCAGCTTAGACTCCACAGGGAACGGCTACACCTTC
13	.	TRBV7-6	TRBJ1-1	TRBD1	CASSLGQGAEAFF	TGTGCCAGCAGCTTAGGACAGGGGGCCGAAGCTTTCTTT
14	.	TRBV25-1	TRBJ1-1	TRBD1	CASSSPGGLTEAFF	TGTGCCAGCAGTTCCCCAGGGGGGCTGACTGAAGCTTTCTTT
13	.	TRBV27	TRBJ1-6	.	CASRPRGGSPLHF	TGTGCCAGCAGGCCCCGGGGAGGTTCACCCCTCCACTTT
15	.	TRBV7-6	TRBJ2-1	TRBD2	CASSLILAGVNEQFF	TGTGCCAGCAGCTTAATACTAGCGGGAGTAAATGAGCAGTTCTTC
14	.	TRBV18	TRBJ2-1	.	CASSPGLDLNEQFF	TGTGCCAGCTCACCAGGACTGGACCTCAATGAGCAGTTCTTC
17	.	TRBV5-5	TRBJ2-1	TRBD2	CASSLRVWREPIGEQFF	TGTGCCAGCAGCTTGAGGGTCTGGCGGGAGCCCATCGGTGAGCAGTTCTTC
14	.	TRBV7-2	TRBJ2-1	TRBD2	CASSRGAAGDEQFF	TGTGCCAGCAGCAGAGGGGCCGCGGGGGATGAGCAGTTCTTC
13	.	TRBV7-9	TRBJ2-1	.	CASRASAYNEQFF	TGTGCCAGCAGGGCTAGCGCGTACAATGAGCAGTTCTTC
15	few	TRBV30	TRBJ2-7	.	CAWRVGGNGWNEQYF	TGTGCCTGGAGAGTAGGAGGCAATGGGTGGAACGAGCAGTACTTC
17	.	TRBV21-1	TRBJ1-3	.	CASVPGQGPSSGNTIYF	TGTGCCAGCGTCCCGGGACAGGGCCCGAGCTCTGGAAACACCATATATTTT
15	.	TRBV7-9	TRBJ2-1	.	CASSLAGVGGGEQFF	TGTGCCAGCAGCTTAGCGGGGGTGGGAGGGGGTGAGCAGTTCTTC
13	.	TRBV12-5	TRBJ1-5	.	CASGTAGHQPQHF	TGTGCTAGTGGTACGGCGGGGCATCAGCCCCAGCATTTT
16	once	TRBV7-3	TRBJ1-2	TRBD1	CASSALGQGASYGYTF	TGTGCCAGCAGCGCCCTCGGACAGGGGGCATCCTATGGCTACACCTTC
13	.	TRBV7-2	TRBJ1-6	.	CASNREGNSPLHF	TGTGCCAGCAACAGGGAGGGGAATTCACCCCTCCACTTT
13	.	TRBV18	TRBJ1-1	.	CASSGEAPTEAFF	TGTGCCAGCTCAGGGGAGGCCCCCACTGAAGCTTTCTTT
14	.	TRBV4-2	TRBJ2-5	.	CASSQGVQRETQYF	TGTGCCAGCAGCCAAGGGGTCCAGAGGGAGACCCAGTACTTC
13	.	TRBV7-2	TRBJ2-5	.	CASSFAGVRTQYF	TGTGCCAGCAGCTTTGCGGGTGTAAGGACCCAGTACTTC
15	once	TRBV9	TRBJ2-2	.	CASSVIPGNTGELFF	TGTGCCAGCAGCGTAATCCCCGGGAACACCGGGGAGCTGTTTTTT
14	once	TRBV7-3	TRBJ1-1	.	CASSLSLGGTEAFF	TGTGCCAGCAGCTTAAGTCTCGGGGGAACTGAAGCTTTCTTT
13	.	TRBV9	TRBJ1-2	.	CASSVDRVDGYTF	TGTGCCAGCAGCGTAGACAGGGTTGATGGCTACACCTTC
16	.	TRBV7-3	TRBJ2-3	.	CASSKDVGLSTDTQYF	TGTGCCAGCAGCAAAGACGTCGGACTTAGCACAGATACGCAGTATTTT
14	.	TRBV5-1	TRBJ1-5	.	CASSATAGASPQHF	TGCGCCAGCAGCGCGACAGCTGGGGCATCGCCCCAGCATTTT
16	.	TRBV6-1	TRBJ2-3	.	CASSDEGWEGTDTQYF	TGTGCCAGCAGTGATGAGGGGTGGGAGGGCACAGATACGCAGTATTTT
16	.	TRBV5-1	TRBJ2-5	TRBD1	CASSLAGTGGPETQYF	TGCGCCAGCAGCTTGGCCGGGACAGGGGGCCCAGAGACCCAGTACTTC
13	once	TRBV21-1	TRBJ1-1	.	CAAYDSDFIGAFF	TGTGCCGCGTACGACAGTGACTTCATCGGAGCTTTCTTT
13	.	TRBV5-4	TRBJ2-7	.	CASSLRETYEQYF	TGTGCCAGCAGCTTGAGGGAGACCTACGAGCAGTACTTC
14	.	TRBV10-3	TRBJ1-4	TRBD1	CAISRQGKNEKLFF	TGTGCCATCAGCCGACAGGGCAAAAATGAAAAACTGTTTTTT
13	.	TRBV2	TRBJ2-2	.	CASRRGATGELFF	TGTGCCAGCAGACGGGGGGCCACCGGGGAGCTGTTTTTT
15	.	TRBV9	TRBJ1-2	.	CASSGQGAGFYGYTF	TGTGCCAGCAGCGGTCAAGGGGCAGGCTTCTATGGCTACACCTTC
15	.	TRBV5-1	TRBJ2-2	.	CASSLAEDHTGELFF	TGCGCCAGCAGCTTGGCAGAGGATCACACCGGGGAGCTGTTTTTT
17	.	TRBV5-1	TRBJ2-6	.	CASSLGGWDSGANVLTF	TGCGCCAGCAGCTTGGGGGGCTGGGACTCTGGGGCCAACGTCCTGACTTTC
17	.	TRBV19	TRBJ1-3	.	CASSIGMVLTSGNTIYF	TGTGCCAGTAGTATCGGGATGGTGTTAACGTCTGGAAACACCATATATTTT
14	few	TRBV27	TRBJ2-1	TRBD2	CATLAGGSYNEQFF	TGTGCCACCCTAGCGGGAGGGTCCTACAATGAGCAGTTCTTC